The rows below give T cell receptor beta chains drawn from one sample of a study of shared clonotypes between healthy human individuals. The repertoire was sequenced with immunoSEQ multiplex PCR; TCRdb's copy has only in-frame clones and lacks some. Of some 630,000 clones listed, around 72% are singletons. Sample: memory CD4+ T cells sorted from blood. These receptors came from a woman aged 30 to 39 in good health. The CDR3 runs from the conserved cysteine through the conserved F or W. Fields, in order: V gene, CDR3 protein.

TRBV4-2 CASSRLSGTSISDTQYF
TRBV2 CASQRVGYEQYF
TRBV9 CASSIDNGGNTIYF
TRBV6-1 CASSPQGVGSYEQYF
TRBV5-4 CASSQELAVNTGELFF
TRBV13 CASSLTSGRYEQYF
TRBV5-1 CASTDGTVVEKLFF
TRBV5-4 CASSSPGRKYEQYF
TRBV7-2 CASSLPGTGSNYGYTF
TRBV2 CASSRMLAAVTTEQFF
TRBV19 CASTAENTGELFF
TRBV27 CASSSNAGQGREQYF
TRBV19 CASSPRFRGARAGELFF
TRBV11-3 CASSLGATATGELFF
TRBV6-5 CASSYSNYGYTF
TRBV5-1 CASSLAPEVTSGYAFF
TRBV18 CASSQGAADTQYF
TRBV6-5 CASSSGLAGANEQYF
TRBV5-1 CASSFGTGPLFQYF
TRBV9 CASSDAGYAYNEQFF
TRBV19 CASSTQTRPYEQYF
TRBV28 CASSQGVSYGYTF
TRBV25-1 CASNGPAKKLFF
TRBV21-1 CASHHPFSPRGRETQYF
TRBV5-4 CASSTQLGDTGELFF
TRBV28 CASSLFVRGGYNEQFF
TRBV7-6 CASSLNWAGGDEQFF
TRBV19 CASGTSGRDFYNEQFF
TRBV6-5 CASSYWASGELFF
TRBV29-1 CSVVGARYEQYF